These 2 T cell receptor beta chains came from one sample sequenced in a study of T cells in Graves' hyperthyroidism and ophthalmopathy. Amplification yielded TCR beta CDR3 regions, with RNA transcripts as the source. The HTBI primer set served for first-round RT-PCR of the TCR CDR3. MiXCR was run by TCRdb on the multiplex PCR reads, yielding one entry per CDR3 protein. The data contain approximately 400,000 distinct CDR3 sequences, 15% to 17% of them seen just once; the ten biggest clones take up approximately 7.5%. The sample comprised blood. These receptors came from a woman in her late teens or twenties with Graves' hyperthyroidism.

This clonotype came up many times. The J gene is TRBJ1-4, the V gene TRBV12-3 or TRBV12-4; tentative D call: TRBD1 (5 bases). There are 14 residues in the CDR3. V was trimmed by 3 bases and J by 5 bases, leaving 10 bases between them. The CDR3 DNA reads as TGTGCCAGCAGTTTGGGGCAGGCAAATGAAAAACTGTTTTTT. It yields the protein CASSLGQANEKLFF.

V usage is TRBV30 and J usage is TRBJ2-5; TRBD2 matches 8 bases. The J segment lost 9 bases and the V segment lost 0 bases, leaving 6 bases of the junction unmatched. This CDR3 has 13 amino acids. Germline assignment: CDR1 GTSNPN and CDR2 SVGIG (reference sequence). As DNA, the CDR3 is TGTGCCTGGAGTGTACCCGGGGGGGGAGCCCAGTACTTC. Protein product: CAWSVPGGGAQYF.